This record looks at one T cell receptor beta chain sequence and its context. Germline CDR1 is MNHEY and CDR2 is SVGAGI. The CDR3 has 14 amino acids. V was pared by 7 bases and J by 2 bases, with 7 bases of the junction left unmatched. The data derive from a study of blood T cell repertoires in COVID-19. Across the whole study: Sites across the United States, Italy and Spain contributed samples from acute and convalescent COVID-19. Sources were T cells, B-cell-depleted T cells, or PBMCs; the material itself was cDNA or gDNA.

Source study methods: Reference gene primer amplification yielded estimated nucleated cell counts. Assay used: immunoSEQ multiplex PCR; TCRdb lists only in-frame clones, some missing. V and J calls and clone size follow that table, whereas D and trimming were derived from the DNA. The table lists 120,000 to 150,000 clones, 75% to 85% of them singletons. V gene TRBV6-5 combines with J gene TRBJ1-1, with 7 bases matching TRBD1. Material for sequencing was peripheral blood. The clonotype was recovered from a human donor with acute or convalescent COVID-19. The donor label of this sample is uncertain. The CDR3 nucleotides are TGTGCCAGCATTTCTGGGACAGCCAACACTGAAGCTTTCTTT. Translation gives CASISGTANTEAFF.